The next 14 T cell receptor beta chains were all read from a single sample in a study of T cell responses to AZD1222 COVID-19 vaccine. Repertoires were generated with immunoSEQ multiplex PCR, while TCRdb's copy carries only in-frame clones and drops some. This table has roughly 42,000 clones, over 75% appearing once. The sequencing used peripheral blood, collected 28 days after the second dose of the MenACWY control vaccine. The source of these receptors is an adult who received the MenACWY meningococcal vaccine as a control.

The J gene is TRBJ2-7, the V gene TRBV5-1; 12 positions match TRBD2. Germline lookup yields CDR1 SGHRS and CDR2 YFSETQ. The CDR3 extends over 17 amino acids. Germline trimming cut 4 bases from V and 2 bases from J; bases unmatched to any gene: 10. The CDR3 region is CASSRTSGDPAAYEQYF. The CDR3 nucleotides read TGCGCCAGCAGCCGGACTAGCGGGGATCCTGCAGCCTACGAGCAGTACTTC.

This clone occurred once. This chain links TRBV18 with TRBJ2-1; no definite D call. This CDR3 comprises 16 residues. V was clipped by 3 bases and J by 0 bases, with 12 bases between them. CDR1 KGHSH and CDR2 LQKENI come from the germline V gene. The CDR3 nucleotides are TGTGCCAGCTCACCGGAAGGTAGCTTCTCCTACAATGAGCAGTTCTTC. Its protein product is CASSPEGSFSYNEQFF.

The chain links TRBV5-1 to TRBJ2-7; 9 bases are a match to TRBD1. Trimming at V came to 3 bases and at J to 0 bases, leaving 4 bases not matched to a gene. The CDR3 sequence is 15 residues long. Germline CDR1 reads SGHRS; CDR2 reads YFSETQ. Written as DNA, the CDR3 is TGCGCCAGCAGCTACGACAGGGGGGCCTCCTACGAGCAGTACTTC. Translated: CASSYDRGASYEQYF.

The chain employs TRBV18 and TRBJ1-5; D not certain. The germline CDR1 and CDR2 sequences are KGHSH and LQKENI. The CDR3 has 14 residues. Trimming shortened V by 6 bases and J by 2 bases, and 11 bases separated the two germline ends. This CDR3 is CASSPDWGNQPQHF. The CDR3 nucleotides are TGTGCCAGCTCTCCTGACTGGGGCAATCAGCCCCAGCATTTT.

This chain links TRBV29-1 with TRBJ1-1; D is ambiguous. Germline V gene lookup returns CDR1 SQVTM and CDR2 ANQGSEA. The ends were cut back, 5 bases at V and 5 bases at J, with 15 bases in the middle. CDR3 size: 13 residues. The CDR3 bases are TGCAGCGTTCGAGATCTGGCGGCAACTGAAGCTTTCTTT. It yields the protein CSVRDLAATEAFF.

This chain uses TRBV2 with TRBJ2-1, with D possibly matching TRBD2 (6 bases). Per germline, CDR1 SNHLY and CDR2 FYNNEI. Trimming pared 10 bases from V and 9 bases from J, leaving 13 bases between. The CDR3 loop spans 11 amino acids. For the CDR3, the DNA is TGTGCCATCTATAGCGGCGGTGAGCAGTTCTTC. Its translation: CAIYSGGEQFF.

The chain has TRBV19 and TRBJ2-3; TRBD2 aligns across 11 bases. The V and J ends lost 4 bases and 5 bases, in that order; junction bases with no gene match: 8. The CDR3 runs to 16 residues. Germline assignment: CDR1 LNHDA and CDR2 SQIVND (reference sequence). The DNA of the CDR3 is TGTGCCAGTAGTACCCGACTAGCGGGATCGGTAGATACGCAGTATTTT. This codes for CASSTRLAGSVDTQYF.

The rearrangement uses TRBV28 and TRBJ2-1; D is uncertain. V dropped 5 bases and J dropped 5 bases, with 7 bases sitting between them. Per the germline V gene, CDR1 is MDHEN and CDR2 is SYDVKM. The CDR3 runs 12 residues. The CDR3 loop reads CASSPSDNEQFF. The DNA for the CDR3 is TGTGCCAGCAGTCCCTCTGACAATGAGCAGTTCTTC.

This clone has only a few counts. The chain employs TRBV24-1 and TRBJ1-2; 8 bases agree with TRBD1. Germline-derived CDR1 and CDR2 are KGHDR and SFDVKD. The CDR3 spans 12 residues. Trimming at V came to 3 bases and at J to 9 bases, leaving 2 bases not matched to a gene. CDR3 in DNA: TGTGCCACCAGTGATAGACAGGGGTGCTACACCTTC. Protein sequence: CATSDRQGCYTF.

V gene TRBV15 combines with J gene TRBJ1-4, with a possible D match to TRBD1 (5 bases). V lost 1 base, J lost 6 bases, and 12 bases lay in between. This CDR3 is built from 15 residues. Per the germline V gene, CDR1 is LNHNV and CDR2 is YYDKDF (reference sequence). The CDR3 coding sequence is TGTGCCACCAGCAGAGCAGTCAGGGCGGATGAAAAACTGTTTTTT. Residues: CATSRAVRADEKLFF.

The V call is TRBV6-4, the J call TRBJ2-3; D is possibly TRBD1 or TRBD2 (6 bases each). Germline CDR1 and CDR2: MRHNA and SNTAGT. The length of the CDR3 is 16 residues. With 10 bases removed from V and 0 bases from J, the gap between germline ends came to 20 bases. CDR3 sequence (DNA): TGTGCCATCAAGTGGAGGGGGAATTTGAGCACAGATACGCAGTATTTT. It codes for CAIKWRGNLSTDTQYF.

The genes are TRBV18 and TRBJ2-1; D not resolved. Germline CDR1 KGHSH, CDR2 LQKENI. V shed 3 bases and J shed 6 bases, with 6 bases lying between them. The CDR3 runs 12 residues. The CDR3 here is CASSPPSNEQFF. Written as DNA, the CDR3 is TGTGCCAGCTCACCCCCCTCCAATGAGCAGTTCTTC.

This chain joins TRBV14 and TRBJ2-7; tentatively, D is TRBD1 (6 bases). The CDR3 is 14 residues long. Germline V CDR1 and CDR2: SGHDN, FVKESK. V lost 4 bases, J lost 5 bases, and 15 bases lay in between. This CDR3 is CASSLTGPPNEQYF. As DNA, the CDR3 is TGTGCCAGCAGCCTCACAGGGCCCCCAAACGAGCAGTACTTC.

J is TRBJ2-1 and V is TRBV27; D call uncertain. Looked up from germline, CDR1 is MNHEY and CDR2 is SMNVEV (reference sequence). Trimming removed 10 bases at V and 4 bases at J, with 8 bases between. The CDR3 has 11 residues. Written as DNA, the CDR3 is TGTGCCACCTTCAGGTACAATGAGCAGTTCTTC. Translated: CATFRYNEQFF.